This passage covers 27 T cell receptor beta chains from one sample sequenced in a study of T cells after yellow fever vaccination. MiXCR was run by TCRdb on the 5' RACE reads, yielding one entry per CDR3 protein. Among 300,000 or so distinct CDR3 sequences listed, approximately 10% were seen once. This material consisted of CD4+ T cells sorted from PBMCs, taken 5 days after the yellow fever booster vaccination. Receptor source: a man between 18 and 29 years old who received the YFV17D yellow fever vaccine.

This clonotype was seen a handful of times. The rearrangement joins TRBV20-1 to TRBJ2-3, with D perhaps matching TRBD2 (6 bases). The CDR3 length is 13 residues. The ends were cut back, 3 bases at V and 5 bases at J, with 12 bases in the middle. The germline CDR1 and CDR2 sequences are DFQATT and SNEGSKA (reference sequence). The CDR3 nucleotides read TGCAGTGCTAGTGGAGGGTCGGTAGATACGCAGTATTTT. This codes for CSASGGSVDTQYF.

A few counts support this clonotype. J is TRBJ2-1 and V is TRBV11-2; 10 bases match TRBD2. V lost 1 base to trimming and J lost 7 bases; unmatched junction nucleotides: 7. This CDR3 region has 16 residues. Germline CDR1 reads SGHAT; CDR2 reads FQNNGV. CDR3: CASSLGSSGGVNEQFF. In nucleotides, the CDR3 is TGTGCCAGCAGCTTAGGGTCTAGCGGGGGTGTTAATGAGCAGTTCTTC.

This CDR3 reads CSARDPGQGAYEQYV. Written as DNA, the CDR3 is TGCAGTGCTAGAGACCCGGGACAGGGAGCCTACGAGCAGTACGTC. This sequence joins TRBV20-1 and TRBJ2-7, with 9 bases lining up with TRBD1. This CDR3 contains 15 residues. Germline trimming cut 0 bases from V and 2 bases from J; bases unmatched to any gene: 5. Per germline, CDR1 DFQATT and CDR2 SNEGSKA (reference sequence).

This clonotype has ten or more counts. The rearrangement links TRBV4-1 to TRBJ2-2; no clear D gene. Trimming took 0 bases from V and 6 from J, leaving 11 bases between them. This CDR3 has 15 residues. Germline CDR1 MGHRA, CDR2 YSYEKL. The CDR3 DNA follows: TGCGCCAGCAGCCAAGAGGTGCCGATCCCCGGGGAGCTGTTTTTT. Translating gives CASSQEVPIPGELFF.

This clonotype has at least ten counts. The chain combines TRBV4-2 with TRBJ2-4, with 8 bases that match TRBD2. The CDR3 is 16 residues long. Germline assignment: CDR1 LGHNA and CDR2 YNFKEQ. The V and J ends lost 4 bases and 1 base, in that order; junction bases with no gene match: 6. Here the CDR3 reads CASSLGSGGAKNIQYF. The CDR3 nucleotides read TGTGCCAGCAGCCTTGGGAGCGGGGGTGCCAAAAACATTCAGTACTTC.

This clonotype has more than one count but fewer than ten. The CDR3 reads CASSLGVTLAKNIQYF. CDR3 nucleotide sequence: TGCGCCAGCAGCTTGGGCGTAACCCTAGCCAAAAACATTCAGTACTTC. The chain links TRBV5-1 to TRBJ2-4; D is ambiguous. Germline values: CDR1 SGHRS, CDR2 YFSETQ. This CDR3 is built from 16 residues. With 0 bases removed from V and 0 bases from J, the gap between germline ends came to 10 bases.

V usage is TRBV28 and J usage is TRBJ2-4, with D hard to call. This CDR3 contains 14 residues. Trimming took 6 bases from V and 8 from J, leaving 17 bases between them. Germline CDR1 and CDR2: MDHEN and SYDVKM. CDR3 loop: CASRGNSRKDIQYF. The CDR3, as DNA: TGTGCCAGCAGGGGTAACAGCAGGAAGGACATTCAGTACTTC.

Many counts were recorded for this clonotype. This chain joins TRBV6-1 and TRBJ2-7; unclear D gene. CDR1 MNHNS and CDR2 SASEGT come from the germline V gene. V was pared by 3 bases and J by 5 bases, with 11 bases between. The CDR3 totals 13 residues. Here the CDR3 reads CASSEGNVNEQYF. The CDR3 nucleotides are TGTGCCAGCAGTGAGGGCAATGTAAACGAGCAGTACTTC.

This clonotype was observed a few times. The chain couples TRBV10-3 to TRBJ1-2, with a tentative D call TRBD1 (6 bases). Germline V gives CDR1 ENHRY, CDR2 SYGVKD. CDR3 length: 14 residues. The V gene lost 4 bases and the J gene lost 7 bases, with 16 bases spanning the gap. The CDR3 coding sequence is TGTGCCATCAGTGTCGGACCGGGACAAAGTGGCTACACCTTC. Amino acid sequence: CAISVGPGQSGYTF.

The chain joins TRBV18 to TRBJ1-5; D gene uncertain. V was shortened by 6 bases and J by 2 bases, with 11 bases between the two germline ends. The CDR3 length is 14 residues. Germline V gene data show CDR1 as KGHSH and CDR2 as LQKENI. This chain's CDR3 is CASSEEVGNQPQHF. DNA for the CDR3: TGTGCCAGCTCCGAAGAGGTTGGCAATCAGCCCCAGCATTTT.

In its sample, this clonotype was seen many times. The CDR3 is CASSESFNQPQHF. Here the CDR3 DNA reads TGTGCCAGCAGTGAAAGCTTCAATCAGCCCCAGCATTTT. The V and J genes are TRBV2 and TRBJ1-5; no reliable D call. This CDR3 contains 13 residues. V lost 2 bases and J 3 bases, leaving 5 bases between the germline ends. Germline loops: CDR1 SNHLY, CDR2 FYNNEI. Filled out from reference TRBV2 and TRBJ1-5, the complete variable domain reads EPEVTQTPSHQVTQMGQEVILRCVPISNHLYFYWYRQILGQKVEFLVSFYNNEISEKSEIFDDQFSVERPDGSNFTLKIRSTKLEDSAMYFCASSESFNQPQHFGDGTRLSIL.

The J gene is TRBJ2-7, the V gene TRBV5-1; no definite D call. V dropped 0 bases and J dropped 6 bases, with 10 bases sitting between them. The CDR3 contains 13 residues. The germline gives CDR1 SGHRS, CDR2 YFSETQ. The CDR3 nucleotides read TGCGCCAGCAGCTTGGAGGTGGGTTTCGAGCAGTACTTC. Amino acids: CASSLEVGFEQYF.

V and J are TRBV29-1 and TRBJ1-4; 9 bases line up with TRBD1. V gave up 6 bases and J gave up 4 bases; unmatched junction bases: 12. Germline V gene lookup returns CDR1 SQVTM and CDR2 ANQGSEA. The CDR3 has 16 residues. The CDR3 DNA reads as TGCAGCGTCCGACAGGGGGACAATTATAGTAATGAAAAACTGTTTTTT. Amino acid sequence: CSVRQGDNYSNEKLFF.

This clonotype was detected many times. This rearrangement joins TRBV20-1 to TRBJ2-7, with TRBD1 matching 8 bases. This CDR3 is 14 amino acids long. Germline V lookup: CDR1 DFQATT, CDR2 SNEGSKA (reference sequence). This chain's CDR3 is CSAVFDRGVYEQYV. CDR3 sequence (DNA): TGCAGCGCAGTTTTTGACAGGGGCGTCTACGAGCAGTACGTC.

The genes are TRBV2 and TRBJ2-3; maybe TRBD2 (6 bases). The germline V gene encodes CDR1 SNHLY and CDR2 FYNNEI. Trimming removed 5 bases at V and 3 bases at J, with 27 bases between. The CDR3 has 19 residues. The chain's CDR3 is CASSFSEEGPSNDTDTQYF. In nucleotides, the CDR3 is TGTGCCAGCAGTTTTTCAGAGGAGGGCCCTTCCAACGATACAGATACGCAGTATTTT.

This clonotype was counted only a few times. This sequence joins TRBV6-1 and TRBJ2-5, with D hard to call. This CDR3 has 14 amino acids. The V gene lost 7 bases and the J gene lost 5 bases, with 17 bases spanning the gap. Germline-derived CDR1 and CDR2 are MNHNS and SASEGT. In DNA form, the CDR3 reads TGTGCCAGCATCCACTCCTCGGCCAGGGAGACCCAGTACTTC. Its translation is CASIHSSARETQYF.

This clonotype turned up a few times. This sequence joins TRBV3-1 and TRBJ1-4; D call uncertain. CDR3 length: 13 residues. Trimming took 8 bases from V and 6 from J, leaving 13 bases between them. CDR1 and CDR2 from the germline V gene are LGHDT and YNNKEL (reference sequence). In DNA, the CDR3 is TGTGCCAGCGGGTTGCGTGGGGATGAAAAACTGTTTTTT. It encodes CASGLRGDEKLFF.

This clonotype has a count of ten or more. This chain links TRBV7-2 with TRBJ1-2; possibly TRBD1 for D (5 bases). Germline CDR1 reads SGHTA; CDR2 reads FQGNSA. Trimming removed 1 base from V and 3 bases from J, with 9 bases in between. The CDR3 sequence is 14 residues long. The CDR3 DNA reads as TGTGCCAGCAGCTTAGTCGGGGGAGACTATGGCTACACCTTC. This gives the protein CASSLVGGDYGYTF. The full variable domain, rest sourced from reference TRBV7-2 and TRBJ1-2, is GAGVSQSPSNKVTEKGKDVELRCDPISGHTALYWYRQSLGQGLEFLIYFQGNSAPDKSGLPSDRFSAERTGGSVSTLTIQRTQQEDSAVYLCASSLVGGDYGYTFGSGTRLTVV.

V and J are TRBV7-9 and TRBJ2-1; 10 bases line up with TRBD2. The CDR3 is 17 residues long. CDR1 is SEHNR and CDR2 is FQNEAQ in the germline V gene (reference sequence). The V and J ends lost 5 bases and 6 bases, in that order; junction bases with no gene match: 13. CDR3: CASSPAAGGPLGNEQFF. CDR3 DNA sequence: TGTGCCAGCAGCCCCGCAGCGGGGGGGCCTCTAGGCAATGAGCAGTTCTTC.

The rearrangement uses TRBV11-2 and TRBJ2-7; D remains ambiguous. V was cut by 8 bases and J by 3 bases, with 17 bases left in between. Germline V gene data show CDR1 as SGHAT and CDR2 as FQNNGV. This CDR3 has 14 amino acids. CDR3 bases: TGTGCCAGCTTAAAAAGCCCCGCTAGCTACGAGCAGTACGTC. This translates into CASLKSPASYEQYV.

This clonotype was recorded a few times. The J gene is TRBJ2-7, the V gene TRBV7-2; D unresolved. Germline CDR1 reads SGHTA; CDR2 reads FQGNSA. The CDR3 contains 15 residues. V was clipped by 1 base and J by 2 bases, with 12 bases between them. In nucleotides, the CDR3 is TGTGCCAGCAGCTTAGATTGGACGGCTACCTACGAGCAGTACTTC. It translates to CASSLDWTATYEQYF.

The CDR3 reads CASSLEGVRNTEAFF. The CDR3 coding sequence is TGCGCCAGCAGCTTGGAGGGGGTGCGGAACACTGAAGCTTTCTTT. The chain combines TRBV5-1 with TRBJ1-1; D is possibly TRBD1 (6 bases). V gave up 0 bases and J gave up 1 base, with 10 bases separating them. The CDR3 has 15 amino acids. Germline CDR1 SGHRS, CDR2 YFSETQ. Filled out from reference TRBV5-1 and TRBJ1-1, the complete variable domain reads KAGVTQTPRYLIKTRGQQVTLSCSPISGHRSVSWYQQTPGQGLQFLFEYFSETQRNKGNFPGRFSGRQFSNSRSEMNVSTLELGDSALYLCASSLEGVRNTEAFFGQGTRLTVV.

This clonotype was recorded a few times. The chain uses TRBV7-2 and TRBJ1-5, with 7 bases fitting TRBD1. Trimming took 5 bases from V and 2 from J; bases not matched to a gene: 12. There are 17 residues in the CDR3. Germline loops: CDR1 SGHTA, CDR2 FQGNSA. The CDR3 bases are TGTGCCAGCAGCCCTAGGTCGGGGACAGTAGGCAATCAGCCCCAGCATTTT. The encoded protein is CASSPRSGTVGNQPQHF.

The sample holds a few counts of this clonotype. This chain links TRBV7-9 with TRBJ1-2; TRBD1 agrees at 8 bases. The CDR3 contains 15 residues. V gave up 5 bases and J gave up 4 bases; unmatched junction bases: 9. Germline V CDR1 and CDR2: SEHNR, FQNEAQ (reference sequence). The CDR3 DNA reads as TGTGCCAGCAGCCCGAGACAGGGGAAGTTCTATGGCTACACCTTC. The encoded protein is CASSPRQGKFYGYTF.

This clonotype was picked up a small number of times. The chain employs TRBV28 and TRBJ2-7; maybe TRBD2 (6 bases). This CDR3 comprises 15 residues. V shed 5 bases and J shed 4 bases, with 18 bases lying between them. The germline V gene encodes CDR1 MDHEN and CDR2 SYDVKM. CDR3 bases: TGTGCCAGCAGTCTGGCGGGGACGGGCTTTTACGAGCAGTACGTC. This sequence encodes CASSLAGTGFYEQYV.

This clonotype turned up a few times. This sequence joins TRBV9 and TRBJ2-2; 8 nucleotides line up with TRBD2. CDR3 length: 16 residues. The V segment lost 0 bases and the J segment 3 bases; nucleotides outside the gene matches: 4. CDR1 and CDR2 from the germline V gene are SGDLS and YYNGEE. CDR3 sequence: CASSVGSGGYTGELFF. The CDR3, as DNA: TGTGCCAGCAGCGTAGGCAGCGGGGGCTACACCGGGGAGCTGTTTTTT.

This clonotype was observed many times. The J gene is TRBJ1-1, the V gene TRBV11-2; no definite D call. This CDR3 is built from 13 residues. V was clipped by 6 bases and J by 3 bases, with 11 bases between them. Germline V lookup: CDR1 SGHAT, CDR2 FQNNGV. The CDR3 protein is CASRRYVDTEAFF. The DNA for the CDR3 is TGTGCCAGCAGACGCTACGTCGACACTGAAGCTTTCTTT.